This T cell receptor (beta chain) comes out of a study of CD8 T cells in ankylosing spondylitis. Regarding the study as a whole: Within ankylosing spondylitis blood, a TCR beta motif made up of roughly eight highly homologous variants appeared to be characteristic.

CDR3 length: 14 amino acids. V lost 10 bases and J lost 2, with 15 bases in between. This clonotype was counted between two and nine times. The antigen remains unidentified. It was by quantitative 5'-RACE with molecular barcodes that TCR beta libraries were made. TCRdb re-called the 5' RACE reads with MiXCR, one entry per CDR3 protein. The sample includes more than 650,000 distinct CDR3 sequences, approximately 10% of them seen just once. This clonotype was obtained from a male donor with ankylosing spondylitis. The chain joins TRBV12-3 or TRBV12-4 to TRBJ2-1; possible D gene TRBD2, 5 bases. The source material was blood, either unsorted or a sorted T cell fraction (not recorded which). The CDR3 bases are TGTGCCACCTCGGGCGGGTCTACCTACAATGAGCAGTTCTTC. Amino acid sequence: CATSGGSTYNEQFF.